This TCR beta chain was retrieved from a study of T cell responses to AZD1222 COVID-19 vaccine. Trimming took 6 bases from V and 3 from J; bases not matched to a gene: 7. The CDR3 is 15 amino acids. Germline V gene lookup returns CDR1 SGHNT and CDR2 YENEEA. Repertoires were generated with immunoSEQ multiplex PCR, while TCRdb's copy carries only in-frame clones and drops some. The sample has about 160,000 clones; 80% to 95% are singletons. This receptor was obtained from an adult in good health. The chain carries TRBV11-3 and TRBJ2-7, with 11 bases fitting TRBD2. The starting material was peripheral blood, obtained on day 0 of AZD1222 vaccination. The CDR3 DNA reads TGTGCCAGCAGGTTAACGGGACTAGCGGTCTACGAGCAGTACTTC. The encoded protein is CASRLTGLAVYEQYF.